These 23 T cell receptor beta chains share one sample of origin, sequenced in a study of spatial heterogeneity in lung cancer. MiXCR, run by TCRdb on the 5' RACE reads, gives a single entry per CDR3 protein. The sample has around 30,000 distinct CDR3 sequences, roughly 6% seen once; the top ten hold around 20%. Time point noted: blood at routine non-recurrence follow-up after resection. The study sequenced unsorted whole RNA from tumor, nontumor lung or frozen PBMC. The sample here was PBMCs, taken at follow-up. These receptors were obtained from a male donor with early-stage non-small cell lung cancer.

This clonotype came up many times. The chain combines TRBV6-1 with TRBJ1-2; D ambiguous. CDR1 is MNHNS, CDR2 SASEGT, per germline. This CDR3 contains 15 residues. V dropped 0 bases and J dropped 0 bases, with 8 bases sitting between them. The CDR3 loop reads CASSEAPVANYGYTF. The CDR3 DNA is TGTGCCAGCAGTGAAGCGCCGGTGGCTAACTATGGCTACACCTTC.

The table lists this clonotype with many counts. The chain employs TRBV5-4 and TRBJ2-1; TRBD2 agrees at 16 bases. Germline V CDR1 and CDR2: SGHNT, YYREEE (reference sequence). V was pared by 3 bases and J by 0 bases, with 6 bases of the junction left unmatched. The length of the CDR3 is 19 residues. The DNA for the CDR3 is TGTGCCAGCAGCTCGGGACTAGCGGGAGGGGGTAGCTCCTACAATGAGCAGTTCTTC. This translates into CASSSGLAGGGSSYNEQFF.

The rearrangement uses TRBV6-2 or TRBV6-3 and TRBJ1-1; the match to TRBD1 covers 7 bases. The CDR3 length is 15 residues. Trimming took 5 bases from V and 3 from J; bases not matched to a gene: 9. Germline-derived CDR1 and CDR2 are MNHEY and SVGEGT. CDR3 loop: CASSPFRTGDTEAFF. CDR3 in DNA: TGTGCCAGCAGTCCTTTTAGAACAGGGGACACTGAAGCTTTCTTT.

In its sample, this clonotype was seen many times. V gene TRBV14 combines with J gene TRBJ1-1, with a tentative D call TRBD1 (6 bases). From germline, CDR1 is SGHDN and CDR2 FVKESK. The CDR3 runs 15 residues. V gave up 4 bases and J gave up 4 bases, with 16 bases separating them. For the CDR3, the DNA is TGTGCCAGCAGCCCAACCGCAGGGGCGGTCACTGAAGCTTTCTTT. This codes for CASSPTAGAVTEAFF.

This clonotype was detected ten times or more. This CDR3 reads CASRPGEGANTIYF. CDR3 nucleotides: TGTGCCAGCAGACCAGGGGAAGGGGCCAACACCATATATTTT. The chain uses TRBV7-2 and TRBJ1-3, with D perhaps matching TRBD1 (6 bases). In germline, CDR1 is SGHTA, CDR2 FQGNSA. The length of the CDR3 is 14 residues. Trimming pared 6 bases from V and 7 bases from J, leaving 16 bases between.

This clonotype appeared many times. The chain couples TRBV4-1 to TRBJ1-2; 7 bases match TRBD1. V shed 0 bases and J 4 bases; nucleotides not matched to a gene: 8. Germline loops: CDR1 MGHRA, CDR2 YSYEKL. This CDR3 has 16 amino acids. The CDR3 coding sequence is TGCGCCAGCAGCCAAGAGTCTACAGGGGCAGCCTATGGCTACACCTTC. Protein product: CASSQESTGAAYGYTF.

There are many counts of this clonotype. The chain couples TRBV5-1 to TRBJ2-5, with 9 positions matching TRBD1. This CDR3 contains 15 residues. Per the germline V gene, CDR1 is SGHRS and CDR2 is YFSETQ. V was clipped by 3 bases and J by 0 bases; unmatched bases: 3. The CDR3 region has the DNA TGCGCCAGCAGCTGGGACAGGGCTTACCAAGAGACCCAGTACTTC. Amino acids: CASSWDRAYQETQYF.

The chain joins TRBV24-1 to TRBJ2-3; 9 bases line up with TRBD2. Germline assignment: CDR1 KGHDR and CDR2 SFDVKD. The CDR3 runs to 15 residues. Trimming cost V 8 bases and J 3 bases; bases outside gene matches: 8. The CDR3 DNA sequence: TGTGCCACCACCGATAGCGGGAGATCAACAGATACGCAGTATTTT. This translates into CATTDSGRSTDTQYF.

There are a few counts of this clonotype. The genes are TRBV19 and TRBJ2-1, with 13 bases that match TRBD2. Trimming at V came to 3 bases and at J to 4 bases, leaving 6 bases not matched to a gene. The CDR3 length is 17 residues. The germline CDR1 and CDR2 sequences are LNHDA and SQIVND (reference sequence). CDR3 sequence (DNA): TGTGCCAGTAGTATGAGGACTAGCGGGGGCCTTTACAATGAGCAGTTCTTC. Amino acid sequence: CASSMRTSGGLYNEQFF.

The chain joins TRBV18 to TRBJ1-6, with TRBD1 as a possible D gene (6 bases). There are 14 residues in the CDR3. Germline V gene data show CDR1 as KGHSH and CDR2 as LQKENI. Trimming took 3 bases from V and 8 from J, leaving 11 bases between them. The CDR3 DNA sequence: TGTGCCAGCTCACCCGGACAGAATTATTCACCCCTCCACTTT. This gives the protein CASSPGQNYSPLHF. Together with reference TRBV18 and TRBJ1-6, the CDR3 gives the full variable domain: NAGVMQNPRHLVRRRGQEARLRCSPMKGHSHVYWYRQLPEEGLKFMVYLQKENIIDESGMPKERFSAEFPKEGPSILRIQQVVRGDSAAYFCASSPGQNYSPLHFGNGTRLTVT.

The sample holds many counts of this clonotype. The CDR3 sequence: CASSRLGGSYNEQFF. The CDR3 DNA reads as TGTGCCAGCAGCCGACTAGGGGGCTCCTACAATGAGCAGTTCTTC. This rearrangement joins TRBV7-6 to TRBJ2-1, with D perhaps given as TRBD1 or TRBD2 (6 bases each). Germline CDR1 is SGHVS and CDR2 is FNYEAQ. This CDR3 spans 15 amino acids. The V gene lost 5 bases and the J gene lost 0 bases, with 11 bases spanning the gap.

This clonotype was seen repeatedly, ten times or more. The rearrangement uses TRBV9 and TRBJ2-3; 9 bases agree with TRBD2. Trimming cost V 6 bases and J 1 base; bases outside gene matches: 3. Per germline, CDR1 SGDLS and CDR2 YYNGEE. The CDR3 length is 14 residues. Here the CDR3 DNA reads TGTGCCAGCACCTTAGCGGGAGGCACAGATACGCAGTATTTT. Encoded protein: CASTLAGGTDTQYF.

This clonotype was picked up many times. The chain links TRBV9 to TRBJ1-1; unclear D gene. Looked up from germline, CDR1 is SGDLS and CDR2 is YYNGEE. Trimming cost V 0 bases and J 1 base, with 4 bases left between them. This CDR3 has 13 amino acids. This chain's CDR3 is CASSVGTNTEAFF. The DNA of the CDR3 is TGTGCCAGCAGCGTAGGAACGAACACTGAAGCTTTCTTT.

The J gene is TRBJ2-6, the V gene TRBV6-5; the D gene is possibly TRBD1 (6 bases). This CDR3 spans 17 amino acids. Germline-derived CDR1 and CDR2 are MNHEY and SVGAGI. Deletions cut 7 bases from V and 0 bases from J, with 16 bases between. The CDR3 coding sequence is TGTGCCAGCAAACGGAACAGGGCGAACTCTGGGGCCAACGTCCTGACTTTC. Amino acid sequence: CASKRNRANSGANVLTF.

This clonotype was seen at least ten times. The gene calls are TRBV7-2 and TRBJ2-1, with D perhaps given as TRBD1 or TRBD2 (5 bases each). Germline V gene lookup returns CDR1 SGHTA and CDR2 FQGNSA. The germline V and J ends were trimmed by 3 bases and 4 bases, with 13 bases remaining between them. The CDR3 totals 15 residues. The CDR3 bases are TGTGCCAGCAGCTTGACTCGGGACGTATACAATGAGCAGTTCTTC. Amino acids: CASSLTRDVYNEQFF.

The chain couples TRBV12-3 or TRBV12-4 to TRBJ2-5; D remains unclear. This CDR3 region has 15 residues. Between the trimmed V and J ends, which lost 5 bases and 2 bases, there was a span of 15 bases. The CDR3 region is CASSPLAGPQETQYF. For the CDR3, the DNA is TGTGCCAGCAGTCCCCTCGCCGGGCCGCAAGAGACCCAGTACTTC.

This clonotype has ten or more counts. The chain joins TRBV7-6 to TRBJ1-1; no reliable D call. Germline CDR1 SGHVS, CDR2 FNYEAQ. Trimming left V 0 bases short and J 5 bases short, with 7 bases between. This CDR3 is built from 13 residues. In DNA, the CDR3 is TGTGCCAGCAGCTTAGCGACGGGGACTGAAGCTTTCTTT. This translates into CASSLATGTEAFF.

As regards this clonotype: A much bigger clone sits one base away, suggesting this may be a read error. The rearrangement joins TRBV19 to TRBJ1-1, with 7 nucleotides matching TRBD1. Germline CDR1 reads LNHDA; CDR2 reads SQIVND (reference sequence). The CDR3 covers 15 residues. DNA of the CDR3: TGTGCCAGTAGTATCCCTGCGACAGGGAACACTGTAGCTTTCTTT. This translates into CASSIPATGNTVAFF. The variable domain in full, with the rest retrieved from reference TRBV19 and TRBJ1-1, is DGGITQSPKYLFRKEGQNVTLSCEQNLNHDAMYWYRQDPGQGLRLIYYSQIVNDFQKGDIAEGYSVSREKKESFPLTVTSAQKNPTAFYLCASSIPATGNTVAFFGQGTRLTVV.

This clonotype was observed at least ten times. This chain joins TRBV4-3 and TRBJ1-5, with 7 positions matching TRBD1. Germline CDR1 reads LGHNA; CDR2 reads YSLEER. V gave up 5 bases and J gave up 9 bases; unmatched junction bases: 16. This CDR3 contains 16 residues. The CDR3 sequence is CASSYIPGQSSRPQHF. The CDR3 coding sequence is TGCGCCAGCAGCTACATACCGGGACAGTCTTCCCGGCCCCAGCATTTT.

This clonotype showed up many times. The rearrangement uses TRBV7-9 and TRBJ2-1; TRBD1 or TRBD2 may be the D gene (5 bases each). The germline V and J ends were trimmed by 7 bases and 0 bases, with 13 bases remaining between them. CDR3 length: 15 residues. CDR1 SEHNR and CDR2 FQNEAQ come from the germline V gene (reference sequence). In DNA form, the CDR3 reads TGTGCCAGCATCCCGGGGCGGGTCTCCTACAATGAGCAGTTCTTC. This codes for CASIPGRVSYNEQFF. The whole variable domain, filled in from reference TRBV7-9 and TRBJ2-1, reads DTGVSQNPRHKITKRGQNVTFRCDPISEHNRLYWYRQTLGQGPEFLTYFQNEAQLEKSRLLSDRFSAERPKGSFSTLEIQRTEQGDSAMYLCASIPGRVSYNEQFFGPGTRLTVL.

The sample holds many counts of this clonotype. The chain uses TRBV7-3 and TRBJ2-3; 8 nucleotides line up with TRBD1. Germline V gene data show CDR1 as SGHTA and CDR2 as FQGTGA. The CDR3 is 14 amino acids. The V gene end was trimmed by 5 bases and the J gene end by 4 bases; junction bases not matched to a gene: 5. CDR3 sequence: CASSKTGAPDTQYF. CDR3 nucleotides: TGTGCCAGCAGCAAGACAGGGGCCCCAGATACGCAGTATTTT. Using reference TRBV7-3 and TRBJ2-3 for the parts outside the CDR3, the full variable domain is GAGVSQTPSNKVTEKGKYVELRCDPISGHTALYWYRQSLGQGPEFLIYFQGTGAADDSGLPNDRFFAVRPEGSVSTLKIQRTERGDSAVYLCASSKTGAPDTQYFGPGTRLTVL.

This clonotype was found many times. This chain connects TRBV27 to TRBJ1-2, with D uncertain. The germline V gene encodes CDR1 MNHEY and CDR2 SMNVEV (reference sequence). The CDR3 is made up of 14 amino acids. Trimming pared 5 bases from V and 4 bases from J, leaving 14 bases between. The CDR3 DNA follows: TGTGCCAGCAGTCCCTCTGGAGGGATCTATGGCTACACCTTC. It yields the protein CASSPSGGIYGYTF.

The table lists this clonotype with many counts. The chain links TRBV7-2 to TRBJ1-1; D gene unclear. Trimming took 5 bases from V and 0 from J, leaving 7 bases between them. Per germline, CDR1 SGHTA and CDR2 FQGNSA. This CDR3 is 13 amino acids long. Here the CDR3 DNA reads TGTGCCAGCAGCCTGGAAATGAACACTGAAGCTTTCTTT. Encoded protein: CASSLEMNTEAFF.